This T cell receptor (beta chain) was recorded in a study of CD8 T cells in acute hepatitis C reinfection. With respect to this clone: Antigen specificity is unknown.

This sample's time point: naive CD8 control sorted from an acute-time-point sample. Notes on the study in general: NS3-1073 specific repertoires were highly diverse across all groups. No chronic follow-up sample yielded enough NS3-1073 specific cells. Overrepresentation in the naive pool did not explain the preferential TRBV04 and TRBV06 usage seen in all groups.

CDR3 size: 16 residues. Germline V gives CDR1 SGHAT, CDR2 FQNNGV. The V and J ends lost 1 base and 6 bases, in that order; junction bases with no gene match: 8. TCRdb's copy holds only in-frame clones and misses some; the assay was immunoSEQ multiplex PCR. Of 30,000 to 45,000 clones listed, over 75% are singletons. The rearrangement joins TRBV11-2 to TRBJ2-1, with 8 bases identical to TRBD2. The sequence came from a woman aged 18-35 years who spontaneously cleared hepatitis C infection. Sequencing was done on a sample of naive CD8+ T cells from PBMCs. Here the CDR3 DNA reads TGTGCCAGCAGCTTAGCGTTTGGGACTAGGCTCAATGAGCAGTTCTTC. As protein: CASSLAFGTRLNEQFF.